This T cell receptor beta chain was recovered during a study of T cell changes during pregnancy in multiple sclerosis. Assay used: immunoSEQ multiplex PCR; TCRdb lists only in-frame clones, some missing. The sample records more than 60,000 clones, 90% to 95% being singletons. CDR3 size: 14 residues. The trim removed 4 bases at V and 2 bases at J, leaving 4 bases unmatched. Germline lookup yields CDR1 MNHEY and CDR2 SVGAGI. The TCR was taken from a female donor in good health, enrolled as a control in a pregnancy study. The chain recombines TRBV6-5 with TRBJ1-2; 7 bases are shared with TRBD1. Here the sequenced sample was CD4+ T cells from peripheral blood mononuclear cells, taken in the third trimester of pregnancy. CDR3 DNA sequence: TGTGCCAGCAGTTTCCTACAGGGGAACTATGGCTACACCTTC. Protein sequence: CASSFLQGNYGYTF.